This T cell receptor beta chain was documented in a study of metastatic and nonmetastatic thyroid tumors. At the level of the study: It was across blood and tumor or nodule tissue from malignant and benign thyroid patients that repertoires were compared. Whole-study results and caveats: Reports indicated that malignant thyroid tumors showed significantly higher TCR beta diversity than benign nodules did, in blood and tumor.

This clone was seen only a few times. The antigen remains undetermined. At one end the junction does not follow the germline gene, possibly because of a read error. No patient received treatment before thyroid surgery. How the authors handled the data: In papillary thyroid cancer, a distant-metastasis classifier was built using CDR3 differences across clinicopathological groups. Through MiXCR, TCRdb re-clonotyped the PCR reads. It is TCRdb's table, rather than the study itself, that gives the V and J calls and clone size. The repertoire holds about 20,000 clones, with 24% as singletons. This CDR3 is 14 amino acids long. Germline lookup yields CDR1 KGHDR and CDR2 SFDVKD.

The sequenced sample consisted of tumor tissue. The rearrangement uses TRBV24-1 and TRBJ1-4; tentatively, D is TRBD1 (5 bases). The sequence was obtained from a female donor with papillary thyroid cancer or a benign thyroid nodule (not recorded which). Some clones in this sample may be carry-over from other donors' samples. The CDR3 here is CASSLEGGGEKLFF. In DNA form, the CDR3 reads TGTGCCAGCAGTTTAGAGGGCGGGGGGGAAAAACTGTTTTTT.